Shown below are 21 T cell receptor beta chains from a single sample sequenced in a study of T cell responses to AZD1222 COVID-19 vaccine (TCRdb year 2021). This specimen's time point label, per the study, means: baseline before first vaccination. Libraries were constructed by the immunoSEQ multiplex PCR assay. Here the immuneACCESS table is served through TCRdb, limited to in-frame sequences with V and J called. Missing clones are a known gap in these copies; in checked studies unresolved V genes cover under half, and the rest lacks a known reason. For this sample there are 130,000 to 150,000 clones; 90% to 95% appear just once. Around 5% of the sample is in the top ten clones. The sequencing used peripheral blood, collected on day 0 of AZD1222 vaccination. The receptor set was obtained from an adult in good health.

The rearrangement uses TRBV15 and TRBJ2-2; D gene unclear. This CDR3 contains 14 residues. Germline CDR1 reads LNHNV; CDR2 reads YYDKDF (reference sequence). The V and J ends lost 1 base and 1 base respectively, with 4 bases between them. CDR3 sequence (DNA): TGTGCCACCAGCAGAGGGCAGAACACCGGGGAGCTGTTTTTT. The encoded protein is CATSRGQNTGELFF.

V gene TRBV28 combines with J gene TRBJ2-1, with D possibly being TRBD2 (5 bases). This CDR3 has 14 residues. Germline V lookup: CDR1 MDHEN, CDR2 SYDVKM. V lost 2 bases and J 12 bases, leaving 17 bases between the germline ends. In DNA, the CDR3 is TGTGCCAGCAGTTTAACAGTCCTAGCCGGTTGGCAGTTCTTC. Residues: CASSLTVLAGWQFF.

The CDR3 DNA reads TGTGCCAGCAGTTTACTGATCGCGGGAGTAGGCACCGGGGAGCTGTTTTTT. Translating it yields CASSLLIAGVGTGELFF. The chain couples TRBV28 to TRBJ2-2, with TRBD2 matching over 7 bases. Germline V gives CDR1 MDHEN, CDR2 SYDVKM. CDR3 size: 17 residues. The ends lost 2 bases at V and 4 bases at J; junction bases unmatched: 10.

The chain has TRBV19 and TRBJ2-2; no definite D call. The germline V gene has CDR1 LNHDA and CDR2 SQIVND (reference sequence). V lost 7 bases and J lost 4, with 13 bases in between. The CDR3 consists of 14 residues. CDR3 protein: CASTLIVRTGELFF. The DNA of the CDR3 is TGTGCCAGTACCCTAATTGTCCGCACCGGGGAGCTGTTTTTT.

This chain connects TRBV19 to TRBJ2-3; 7 bases match TRBD1. Germline assignment: CDR1 LNHDA and CDR2 SQIVND (reference sequence). J lost 0 bases, V lost 8 bases, and 5 bases had no gene match. The length of the CDR3 is 14 residues. CDR3 protein: CASGQAPSTDTQYF. The CDR3 nucleotides are TGTGCCAGTGGACAGGCACCTAGCACAGATACGCAGTATTTT.

The chain uses TRBV25-1 and TRBJ1-3, with no clear D. V lost 3 bases to trimming and J lost 3 bases, with 12 bases between them. The CDR3 has 15 residues. The germline CDR1 and CDR2 sequences are MGHDK and SYGVNS. The CDR3 DNA sequence: TGTGCCAGCAGTGACCCCGCGACTCATGGAAACACCATATATTTT. Its translation is CASSDPATHGNTIYF. Full variable domain (rest looked up from reference TRBV25-1 and TRBJ1-3): EADIYQTPRYLVIGTGKKITLECSQTMGHDKMYWYQQDPGMELHLIHYSYGVNSTEKGDLSSESTVSRIRTEHFPLTLESARPSHTSQYLCASSDPATHGNTIYFGEGSWLTVV.

V usage is TRBV19 and J usage is TRBJ1-5; D unresolved. The V gene lost 4 bases and the J gene lost 1 base, with 11 bases spanning the gap. The CDR3 sequence is 15 residues long. Germline CDR1 reads LNHDA; CDR2 reads SQIVND (reference sequence). The CDR3 region is CASSTGYGSNQPQHF. The CDR3 DNA sequence: TGTGCCAGTAGTACGGGATACGGGAGCAATCAGCCCCAGCATTTT.

The genes are TRBV27 and TRBJ1-4, with TRBD1 matching 7 bases. Germline CDR1 reads MNHEY; CDR2 reads SMNVEV (reference sequence). V lost 5 bases, J lost 0 bases, and 3 bases stayed unmatched. The CDR3 covers 15 residues. The CDR3 sequence is CASSATGATNEKLFF. The CDR3 coding sequence is TGTGCCAGCAGTGCTACAGGGGCAACTAATGAAAAACTGTTTTTT.

This chain uses TRBV6-4 with TRBJ2-1; the match to TRBD1 covers 7 bases. The V segment lost 3 bases and the J segment 8 bases; nucleotides outside the gene matches: 7. Germline V gene data show CDR1 as MRHNA and CDR2 as SNTAGT. This CDR3 is 14 amino acids long. The DNA for the CDR3 is TGTGCCAGCAGTGAGAGGAACAGGGGAGATGAGCAGTTCTTC. Translation gives CASSERNRGDEQFF.

In its sample, this clone was seen once. The CDR3 DNA follows: TGTGCCAGCAGCCGCCGGGACAGGGGACCTGAAGCTTTCTTT. Translated: CASSRRDRGPEAFF. The rearrangement joins TRBV3-1 (or the pseudogene TRBV3-2) to TRBJ1-1; 10 positions agree with TRBD1. The CDR3 runs to 14 residues. After removal of 4 bases from V and 6 bases from J, the junction contained 5 bases not matched to a gene. CDR1 and CDR2 (germline): LGHDT, YNNKEL (reference sequence).

The V and J genes are TRBV11-2 and TRBJ2-7; 8 nucleotides match TRBD2. The CDR3 runs to 14 residues. The germline CDR1 and CDR2 sequences are SGHAT and FQNNGV. J lost 3 bases, V lost 1 base, and 2 bases had no gene match. CDR3 DNA: TGTGCCAGCAGCTTAGTCGGGAGGGGCTACGAGCAGTACTTC. Its translation is CASSLVGRGYEQYF.

The rearrangement uses TRBV14 and TRBJ2-1, with TRBD2 identical over 9 bases. The CDR3 is 18 residues long. The V gene's germline CDR1 is SGHDN and CDR2 FVKESK. J gave up 4 bases and V 0 bases, and 10 bases lay outside the gene matches. The CDR3 DNA sequence: TGTGCCAGCAGCCAAGATGACGTCGCGGGGGGGTTATACAATGAGCAGTTCTTC. Translation: CASSQDDVAGGLYNEQFF.

This sequence joins TRBV9 and TRBJ1-5, with TRBD1 as a possible D gene (6 bases). The CDR3 contains 16 residues. Between the trimmed V and J ends, which lost 1 base and 2 bases, there was a span of 13 bases. Germline V gene data show CDR1 as SGDLS and CDR2 as YYNGEE. DNA for the CDR3: TGTGCCAGCAGCGTATTTTACCCAGGGGGCAATCAGCCCCAGCATTTT. Translation gives CASSVFYPGGNQPQHF.

This chain connects TRBV7-6 to TRBJ1-1, with a possible D match to TRBD1 (6 bases). Per germline, CDR1 SGHVS and CDR2 FNYEAQ. V was clipped by 7 bases and J by 8 bases, with 20 bases between them. The CDR3 is made up of 14 amino acids. For the CDR3, the DNA is TGTGCCAGCACCCGAACGACAACAGGGCGAGAAGCTTTCTTT. As protein: CASTRTTTGREAFF.

The chain carries TRBV6-5 and TRBJ1-1; possibly TRBD1 for D (6 bases). The CDR3 loop spans 14 amino acids. Trimming shortened V by 5 bases and J by 1 base, and 11 bases separated the two germline ends. Germline V gene data show CDR1 as MNHEY and CDR2 as SVGAGI. CDR3 nucleotides: TGTGCCAGCAGTCGGACAGTCGGGAACACTGAAGCTTTCTTT. Translated, it gives CASSRTVGNTEAFF.

V usage is TRBV7-2 and J usage is TRBJ1-6; 7 positions match TRBD1. The CDR3 spans 17 residues. Germline V lookup: CDR1 SGHTA, CDR2 FQGNSA. With 4 bases clipped from V and 0 bases from J, the junction kept 6 bases outside the gene matches. This CDR3 is CASSYRDRSSYNSPLHF. As DNA, the CDR3 is TGTGCCAGCAGCTACCGGGACAGAAGCTCCTATAATTCACCCCTCCACTTT.

The V gene is TRBV12-3 or TRBV12-4, the J gene TRBJ1-1, with 7 bases fitting TRBD1. V dropped 6 bases and J dropped 11; count of bases not matched to a gene: 9. The CDR3 totals 12 residues. The CDR3, as DNA: TGTGCCAGCAGACAGGGGACCTTGAGGGCTTTCTTT. Its protein is CASRQGTLRAFF.

The chain recombines TRBV6-5 with TRBJ2-7; D not certain. V gave up 7 bases and J gave up 5 bases, with 9 bases separating them. The CDR3 runs to 11 residues. CDR1 is MNHEY, CDR2 SVGAGI, per germline. The CDR3 reads CASTYLNEQYF. The CDR3 DNA reads TGTGCCAGCACCTATCTCAACGAGCAGTACTTC.

V is TRBV12-5 and J is TRBJ1-1, with TRBD1 identical over 10 bases. Germline assignment: CDR1 LGHNT and CDR2 FRNRAP. The length of the CDR3 is 14 residues. J gave up 4 bases and V 7 bases, and 6 bases lay outside the gene matches. The DNA for the CDR3 is TGTGCTAGTGCTTCCGGGACAGGGGCCACTGAAGCTTTCTTT. It yields the protein CASASGTGATEAFF.

The chain joins TRBV7-9 to TRBJ1-2; D may be TRBD1 (5 bases). Germline V gene data show CDR1 as SEHNR and CDR2 as FQNEAQ (reference sequence). The CDR3 length is 16 residues. Trimming removed 1 base from V and 8 bases from J, with 20 bases in between. The CDR3 bases are TGTGCCAGCAGCTTAGGGGCAGGGAGGGAGTTTGGAGGCTACACCTTC. It specifies CASSLGAGREFGGYTF.

The rearrangement uses TRBV7-6 and TRBJ2-7; TRBD2 aligns across 8 bases. Germline lookup yields CDR1 SGHVS and CDR2 FNYEAQ. Germline trimming cut 5 bases from V and 7 bases from J; bases unmatched to any gene: 4. This CDR3 contains 12 residues. The CDR3 sequence is CASSLVAGEQYF. In nucleotides, the CDR3 is TGTGCCAGCAGCCTCGTAGCGGGGGAGCAGTACTTC.